These 4 T cell receptor beta chains came from one sample sequenced in a study of Graves' ophthalmopathy and Graves' hyperthyroidism. The sequenced template was RNA, covering the TCR beta CDR3 region. Investigators did first-round RT-PCR with HTBI primers, then second-round multiplex PCR. TCRdb itself ran the multiplex PCR reads through MiXCR, one entry per CDR3 protein. The table lists a few hundred thousand distinct CDR3 sequences, 15% of them singletons, with 7% in the top ten. Material: peripheral blood. The receptors stem from a woman in her late teens or twenties with stable Graves' hyperthyroidism.

There are many counts of this clonotype. The rearrangement links TRBV12-3 or TRBV12-4 to TRBJ1-6, with D unclear. CDR3 length equals 14 residues. V dropped 1 base and J dropped 12 bases, with 13 bases sitting between them. CDR3 residues: CASSLGRNKLPLHF. The CDR3, as DNA: TGTGCCAGCAGTTTAGGCAGAAACAAATTACCCCTCCACTTT.

This clonotype has more than one count but fewer than ten. V gene TRBV7-9 combines with J gene TRBJ1-2; no definite D call. The CDR3 sequence is 14 residues long. In germline, CDR1 is SEHNR, CDR2 FQNEAQ (reference sequence). The V and J ends lost 5 bases and 2 bases respectively, with 12 bases between them. CDR3 DNA: TGTGCCAGCAGCCGTAAGGCGGGCAACTATGGCTACACCTTC. Translated: CASSRKAGNYGYTF.

Ten or more counts support this clonotype. This chain uses TRBV2 with TRBJ1-5, with D unresolved. The CDR3 extends over 11 amino acids. CDR1 and CDR2 (germline): SNHLY, FYNNEI. Between the trimmed V and J ends, which lost 8 bases and 6 bases, there was a span of 8 bases. The CDR3 nucleotides read TGTGCCAGCGGGCTTTTTCAGCCCCAGCATTTT. This translates into CASGLFQPQHF.

This clonotype was seen many times. The V and J genes are TRBV12-3 or TRBV12-4 and TRBJ1-2; D ambiguous. The CDR3 runs to 13 residues. With 3 bases removed from V and 5 bases from J, the gap between germline ends came to 10 bases. The CDR3 DNA sequence: TGTGCCAGCAGTTTGGGCAGTGCTTATGGCTACACCTTC. Translation: CASSLGSAYGYTF.